The sequence of this T cell receptor (beta chain) was determined in a study of cytomegalovirus exposure and HLA in healthy donors. Study-wide context: Among the roughly 400 genotyped donors, just over 80% were placed in the Caucasian-associated ancestry cluster. Study-level points and caveats: About 180 TCR beta chains were listed as cytomegalovirus-associated. Whilst most TCR sequences proved rare, a subset of public TCRs occurred across many donors.

The PCR ran on 60 Vbeta and 13 Jbeta primers. Method: immunoSEQ multiplex PCR; TCRdb's copy keeps in-frame clones and lacks some. Of tens of thousands of clones listed, around three quarters are singletons. As regards this clone: Its antigen is unidentified.

V lost 4 bases and J 4 bases, leaving 14 bases between the germline ends. CDR3 size: 15 residues. The germline CDR1 and CDR2 sequences are LGHNA and YNFKEQ. The sample taken for sequencing was PBMCs. The genes are TRBV4-2 and TRBJ1-5, with a weak D call TRBD1 (6 bases). The receptor's source is a woman aged 40 to 50 in good health and CMV-seropositive. CDR3 residues: CASSPQGYPNQPQHF. DNA for the CDR3: TGTGCCAGCAGCCCACAGGGCTACCCGAATCAGCCCCAGCATTTT.